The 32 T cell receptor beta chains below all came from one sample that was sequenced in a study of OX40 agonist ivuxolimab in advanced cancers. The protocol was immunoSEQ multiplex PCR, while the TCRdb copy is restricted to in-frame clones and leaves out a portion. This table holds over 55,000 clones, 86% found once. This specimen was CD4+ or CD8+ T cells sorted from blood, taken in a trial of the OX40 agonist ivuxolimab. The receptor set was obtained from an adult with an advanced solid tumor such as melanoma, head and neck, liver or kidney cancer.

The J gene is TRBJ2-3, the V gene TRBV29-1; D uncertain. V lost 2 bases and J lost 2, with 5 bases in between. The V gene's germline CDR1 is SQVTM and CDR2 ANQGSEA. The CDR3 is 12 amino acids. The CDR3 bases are TGCAGCGTTGAAAAGGACACAGATACGCAGTATTTT. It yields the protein CSVEKDTDTQYF.

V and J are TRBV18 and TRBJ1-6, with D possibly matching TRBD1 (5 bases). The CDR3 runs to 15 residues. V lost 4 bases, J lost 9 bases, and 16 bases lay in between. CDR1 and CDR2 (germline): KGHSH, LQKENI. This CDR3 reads CASSRVRGSGSPLHF. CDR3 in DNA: TGTGCCAGCTCACGAGTCCGGGGCAGCGGTTCACCCCTCCACTTT. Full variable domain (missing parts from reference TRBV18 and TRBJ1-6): NAGVMQNPRHLVRRRGQEARLRCSPMKGHSHVYWYRQLPEEGLKFMVYLQKENIIDESGMPKERFSAEFPKEGPSILRIQQVVRGDSAAYFCASSRVRGSGSPLHFGNGTRLTVT.

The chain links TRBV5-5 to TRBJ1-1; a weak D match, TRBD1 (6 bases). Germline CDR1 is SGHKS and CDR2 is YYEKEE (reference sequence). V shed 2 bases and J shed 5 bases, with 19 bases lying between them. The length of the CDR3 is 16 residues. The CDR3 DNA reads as TGTGCCAGCAGCTTACTTCAACCGACAGGAAGGACTGAAGCTTTCTTT. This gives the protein CASSLLQPTGRTEAFF.

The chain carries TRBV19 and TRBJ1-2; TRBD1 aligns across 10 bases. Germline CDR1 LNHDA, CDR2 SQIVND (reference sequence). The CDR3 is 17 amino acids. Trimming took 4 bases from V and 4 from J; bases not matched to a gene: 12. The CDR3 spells CASSNPWRQGASYGYTF. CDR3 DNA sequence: TGTGCCAGTAGTAACCCCTGGAGACAGGGGGCGAGCTATGGCTACACCTTC.

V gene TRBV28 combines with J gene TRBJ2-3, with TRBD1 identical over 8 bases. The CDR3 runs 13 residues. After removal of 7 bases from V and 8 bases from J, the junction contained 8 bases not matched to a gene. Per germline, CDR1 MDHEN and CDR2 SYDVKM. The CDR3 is CASNGQGEATQYF. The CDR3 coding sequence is TGTGCCAGCAACGGACAGGGAGAGGCTACGCAGTATTTT.

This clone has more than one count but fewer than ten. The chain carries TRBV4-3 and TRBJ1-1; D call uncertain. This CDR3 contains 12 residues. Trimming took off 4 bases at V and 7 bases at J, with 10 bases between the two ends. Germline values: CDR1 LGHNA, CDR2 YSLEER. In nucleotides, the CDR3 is TGCGCCAGCAGCCTCGACCGCTATGAAGCTTTCTTT. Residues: CASSLDRYEAFF.

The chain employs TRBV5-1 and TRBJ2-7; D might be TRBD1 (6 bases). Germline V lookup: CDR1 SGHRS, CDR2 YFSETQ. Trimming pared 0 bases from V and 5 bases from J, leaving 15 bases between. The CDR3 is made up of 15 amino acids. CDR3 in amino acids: CASSLENRALDEQYF. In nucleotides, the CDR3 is TGCGCCAGCAGCTTGGAGAACAGGGCATTAGACGAGCAGTACTTC.

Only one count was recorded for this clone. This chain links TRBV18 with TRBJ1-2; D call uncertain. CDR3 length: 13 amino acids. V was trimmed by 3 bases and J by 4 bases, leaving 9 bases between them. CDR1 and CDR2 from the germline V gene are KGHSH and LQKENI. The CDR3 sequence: CASSPKEAYGYTF. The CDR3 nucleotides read TGTGCCAGCTCACCTAAGGAGGCCTATGGCTACACCTTC.

CDR3 sequence reads: CASSFSPDQAWETQYF. CDR3 nucleotide sequence: TGTGCCAGCAGCTTCTCCCCGGACCAGGCCTGGGAGACCCAGTACTTC. The chain has TRBV9 and TRBJ2-5; D gene unclear. This CDR3 is 16 amino acids long. Trimming took 4 bases from V and 5 from J, leaving 21 bases between them. Germline V CDR1 and CDR2: SGDLS, YYNGEE.

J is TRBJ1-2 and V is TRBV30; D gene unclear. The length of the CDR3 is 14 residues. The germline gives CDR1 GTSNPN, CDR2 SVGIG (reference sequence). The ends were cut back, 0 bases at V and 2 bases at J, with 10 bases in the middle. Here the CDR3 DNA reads TGTGCCTGGAGTGTATTTTTCGGGAACTATGGCTACACCTTC. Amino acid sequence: CAWSVFFGNYGYTF.

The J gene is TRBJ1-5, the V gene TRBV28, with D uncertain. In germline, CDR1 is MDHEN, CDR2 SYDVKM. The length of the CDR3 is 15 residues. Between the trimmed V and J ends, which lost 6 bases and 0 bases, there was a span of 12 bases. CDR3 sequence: CASRARAYSNQPQHF. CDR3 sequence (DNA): TGTGCCAGCAGGGCCCGGGCTTATAGCAATCAGCCCCAGCATTTT.

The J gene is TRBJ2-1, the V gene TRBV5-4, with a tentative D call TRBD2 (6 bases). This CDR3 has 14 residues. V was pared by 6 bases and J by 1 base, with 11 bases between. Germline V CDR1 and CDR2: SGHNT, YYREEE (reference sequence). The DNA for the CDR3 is TGTGCCAGCACCATCGGGAGTTCCTACAATGAGCAGTTCTTC. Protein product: CASTIGSSYNEQFF.

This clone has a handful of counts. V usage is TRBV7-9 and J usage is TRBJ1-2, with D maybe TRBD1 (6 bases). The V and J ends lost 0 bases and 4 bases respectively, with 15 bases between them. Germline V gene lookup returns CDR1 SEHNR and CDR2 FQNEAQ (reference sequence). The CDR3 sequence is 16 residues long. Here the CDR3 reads CASSLASGQGIYGYTF. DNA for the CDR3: TGTGCCAGCAGCTTAGCGTCGGGGCAGGGGATCTATGGCTACACCTTC.

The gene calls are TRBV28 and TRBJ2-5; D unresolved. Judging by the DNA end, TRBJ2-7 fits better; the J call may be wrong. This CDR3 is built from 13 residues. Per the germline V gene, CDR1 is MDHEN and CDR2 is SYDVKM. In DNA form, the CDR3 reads TGTGCCAGCAGTCTCGGAAGAAGATACGAGCAGTACTTC. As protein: CASSLGRRYEQYF.

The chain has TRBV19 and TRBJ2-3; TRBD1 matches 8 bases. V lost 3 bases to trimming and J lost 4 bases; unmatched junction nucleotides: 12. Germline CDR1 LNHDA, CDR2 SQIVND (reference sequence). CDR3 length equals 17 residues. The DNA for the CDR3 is TGTGCCAGTAGTATCCGGGCGACAGGGGAGACGGCAGATACGCAGTATTTT. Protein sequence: CASSIRATGETADTQYF.

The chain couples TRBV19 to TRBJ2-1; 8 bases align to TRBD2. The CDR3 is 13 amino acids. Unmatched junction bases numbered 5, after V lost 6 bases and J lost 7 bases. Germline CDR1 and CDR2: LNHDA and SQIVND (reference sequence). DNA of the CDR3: TGTGCCAGTAGCGAGCGGGGGAGAAATGAGCAGTTCTTC. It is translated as CASSERGRNEQFF.

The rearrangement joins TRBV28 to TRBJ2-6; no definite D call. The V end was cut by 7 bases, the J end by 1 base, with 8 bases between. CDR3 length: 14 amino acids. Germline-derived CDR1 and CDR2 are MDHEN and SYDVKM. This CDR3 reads CASTRMSGANVLTF. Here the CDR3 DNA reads TGTGCCAGCACTAGGATGTCTGGGGCCAACGTCCTGACTTTC.

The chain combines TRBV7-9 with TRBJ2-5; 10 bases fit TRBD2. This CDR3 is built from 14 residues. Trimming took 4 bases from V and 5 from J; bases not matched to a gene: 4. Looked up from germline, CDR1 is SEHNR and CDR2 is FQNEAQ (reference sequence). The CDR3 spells CASSSSGSGETQYF. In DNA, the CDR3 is TGTGCCAGCAGCTCTAGCGGGAGTGGGGAGACCCAGTACTTC.

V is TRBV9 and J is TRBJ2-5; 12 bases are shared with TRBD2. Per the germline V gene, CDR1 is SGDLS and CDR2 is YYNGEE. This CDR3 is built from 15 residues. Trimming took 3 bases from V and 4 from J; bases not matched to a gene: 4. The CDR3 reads CASSAGLAGPETQYF. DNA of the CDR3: TGTGCCAGCAGCGCTGGACTAGCGGGACCAGAGACCCAGTACTTC.

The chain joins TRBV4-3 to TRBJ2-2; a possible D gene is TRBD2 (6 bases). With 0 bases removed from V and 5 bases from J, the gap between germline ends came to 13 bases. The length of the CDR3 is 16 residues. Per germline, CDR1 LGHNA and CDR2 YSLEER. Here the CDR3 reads CASSQDRGGMTGELFF. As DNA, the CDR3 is TGCGCCAGCAGCCAAGATCGGGGAGGAATGACCGGGGAGCTGTTTTTT.

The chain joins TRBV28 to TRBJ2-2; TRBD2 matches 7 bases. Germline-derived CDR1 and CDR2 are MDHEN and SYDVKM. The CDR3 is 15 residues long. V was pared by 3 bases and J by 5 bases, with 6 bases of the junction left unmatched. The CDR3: CASSFPGGRTGELFF. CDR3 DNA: TGTGCCAGCAGTTTCCCGGGAGGCAGGACCGGGGAGCTGTTTTTT.

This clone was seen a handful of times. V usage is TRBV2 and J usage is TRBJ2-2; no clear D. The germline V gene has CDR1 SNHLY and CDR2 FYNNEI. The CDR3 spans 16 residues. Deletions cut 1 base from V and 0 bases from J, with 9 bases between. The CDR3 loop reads CASSEVAPANTGELFF. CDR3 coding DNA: TGTGCCAGCAGTGAAGTCGCCCCCGCGAACACCGGGGAGCTGTTTTTT.

The CDR3 DNA is TGCGCCAGCAGCTTCGGGGGGGAAGAGACCCAGTACTTC. It translates to CASSFGGEETQYF. The V and J genes are TRBV5-1 and TRBJ2-5; 8 bases are shared with TRBD2. Germline loops: CDR1 SGHRS, CDR2 YFSETQ. V lost 2 bases and J lost 3; bases outside the gene matches: 0. The CDR3 covers 13 residues. The full variable domain, its missing parts supplied by reference TRBV5-1 and TRBJ2-5, is KAGVTQTPRYLIKTRGQQVTLSCSPISGHRSVSWYQQTPGQGLQFLFEYFSETQRNKGNFPGRFSGRQFSNSRSEMNVSTLELGDSALYLCASSFGGEETQYFGPGTRLLVL.

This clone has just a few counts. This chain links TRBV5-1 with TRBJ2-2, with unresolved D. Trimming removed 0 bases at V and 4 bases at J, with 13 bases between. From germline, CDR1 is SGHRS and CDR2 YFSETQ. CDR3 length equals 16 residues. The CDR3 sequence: CASSLVVDPGTGELFF. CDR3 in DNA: TGCGCCAGCAGCTTGGTGGTAGACCCAGGCACCGGGGAGCTGTTTTTT.

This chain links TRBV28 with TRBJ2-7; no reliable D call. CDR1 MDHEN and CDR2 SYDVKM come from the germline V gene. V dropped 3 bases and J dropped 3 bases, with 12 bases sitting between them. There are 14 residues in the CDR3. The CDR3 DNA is TGTGCCAGCAGTTTCTTAGCTCCCCGCTACGAGCAGTACTTC. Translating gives CASSFLAPRYEQYF. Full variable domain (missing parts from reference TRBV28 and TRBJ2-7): DVKVTQSSRYLVKRTGEKVFLECVQDMDHENMFWYRQDPGLGLRLIYFSYDVKMKEKGDIPEGYSVSREKKERFSLILESASTNQTSMYLCASSFLAPRYEQYFGPGTRLTVT.

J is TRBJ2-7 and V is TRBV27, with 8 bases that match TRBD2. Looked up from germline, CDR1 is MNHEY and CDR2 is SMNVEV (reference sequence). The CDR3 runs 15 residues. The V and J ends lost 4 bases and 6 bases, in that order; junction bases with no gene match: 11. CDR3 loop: CASSYPAAGVVEQYF. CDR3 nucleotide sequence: TGTGCCAGCAGTTATCCAGCAGCGGGAGTAGTCGAGCAGTACTTC.

CDR3 sequence reads: CASSFTGNYGYTF. The CDR3 DNA reads as TGTGCCAGCAGTTTTACGGGGAACTATGGCTACACCTTC. This chain joins TRBV27 and TRBJ1-2; no clear D gene. The CDR3 loop spans 13 amino acids. Germline assignment: CDR1 MNHEY and CDR2 SMNVEV (reference sequence). V was shortened by 3 bases and J by 2 bases, with 7 bases between the two germline ends.

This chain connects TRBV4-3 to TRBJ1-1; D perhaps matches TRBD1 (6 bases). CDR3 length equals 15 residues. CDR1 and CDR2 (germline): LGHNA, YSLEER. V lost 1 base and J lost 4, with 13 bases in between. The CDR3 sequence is CASSQVSRGVTEAFF. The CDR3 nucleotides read TGCGCCAGCAGCCAAGTCAGTAGGGGGGTCACTGAAGCTTTCTTT.

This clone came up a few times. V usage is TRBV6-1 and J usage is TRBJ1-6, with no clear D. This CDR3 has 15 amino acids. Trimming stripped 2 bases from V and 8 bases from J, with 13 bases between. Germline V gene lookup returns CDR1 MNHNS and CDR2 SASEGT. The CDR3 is CASSESLGWDSPLHF. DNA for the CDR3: TGTGCCAGCAGTGAAAGTCTCGGGTGGGATTCACCCCTCCACTTT.

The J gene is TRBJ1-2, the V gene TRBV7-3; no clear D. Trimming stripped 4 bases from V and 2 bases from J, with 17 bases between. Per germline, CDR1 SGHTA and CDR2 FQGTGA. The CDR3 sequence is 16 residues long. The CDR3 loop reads CASSSSGRLQNYGYTF. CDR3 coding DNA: TGTGCCAGCAGCTCCTCCGGACGGCTGCAGAACTATGGCTACACCTTC. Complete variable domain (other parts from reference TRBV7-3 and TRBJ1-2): GAGVSQTPSNKVTEKGKYVELRCDPISGHTALYWYRQSLGQGPEFLIYFQGTGAADDSGLPNDRFFAVRPEGSVSTLKIQRTERGDSAVYLCASSSSGRLQNYGYTFGSGTRLTVV.

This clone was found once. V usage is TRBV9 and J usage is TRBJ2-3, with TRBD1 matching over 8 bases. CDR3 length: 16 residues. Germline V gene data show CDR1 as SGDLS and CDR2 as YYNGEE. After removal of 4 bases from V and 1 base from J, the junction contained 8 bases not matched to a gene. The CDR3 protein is CASSPRTGLGTDTQYF. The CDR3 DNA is TGTGCCAGCAGCCCTCGGACAGGGCTCGGCACAGATACGCAGTATTTT.

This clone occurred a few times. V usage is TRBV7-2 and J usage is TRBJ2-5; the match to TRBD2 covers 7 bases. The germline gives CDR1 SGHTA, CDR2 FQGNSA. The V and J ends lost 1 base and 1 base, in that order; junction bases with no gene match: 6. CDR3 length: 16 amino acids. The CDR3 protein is CASSLGSGVSQETQYF. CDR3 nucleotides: TGTGCCAGCAGCTTAGGGAGCGGGGTGAGCCAAGAGACCCAGTACTTC.